Presented here are 15 T cell receptor beta chains from one specimen sequenced in a study of early stage breast cancer tumors. Data came from immunoSEQ multiplex PCR; TCRdb stores just in-frame clones and leaves some out. The table lists roughly 30,000 clones, around three quarters of them singletons. The sequenced sample consisted of blood. These receptors all come from a person between 60 and 69 years old with breast cancer.

The count of this clone is one. This rearrangement joins TRBV6-5 to TRBJ2-7, with D possibly matching TRBD2 (5 bases). The V gene lost 4 bases and the J gene lost 5 bases, with 18 bases spanning the gap. CDR3 size: 15 residues. From germline, CDR1 is MNHEY and CDR2 SVGAGI. CDR3 DNA sequence: TGTGCCAGCAGTTTGAGTGGGAGCCTTATCCACGAGCAGTACTTC. This codes for CASSLSGSLIHEQYF.

The rearrangement links TRBV7-9 to TRBJ2-1; the D gene is possibly TRBD1 (5 bases). The germline gives CDR1 SEHNR, CDR2 FQNEAQ (reference sequence). With 11 bases removed from V and 5 bases from J, the gap between germline ends came to 13 bases. There are 12 residues in the CDR3. The CDR3 loop reads CAWYLGDNEQFF. Here the CDR3 DNA reads TGTGCCTGGTACCTAGGGGACAATGAGCAGTTCTTC. The complete variable domain, with remaining parts taken from reference TRBV7-9 and TRBJ2-1, reads DTGVSQNPRHKITKRGQNVTFRCDPISEHNRLYWYRQTLGQGPEFLTYFQNEAQLEKSRLLSDRFSAERPKGSFSTLEIQRTEQGDSAMYLCAWYLGDNEQFFGPGTRLTVL.

This rearrangement joins TRBV5-4 to TRBJ2-1; 7 bases map to TRBD2. Germline values: CDR1 SGHNT, CDR2 YYREEE (reference sequence). There are 16 residues in the CDR3. The junction had 13 bases not matched to a gene; V was cut back by 0 bases and J by 10 bases. DNA of the CDR3: TGTGCCAGCAGCTTGGCCGGAGGGAGGGGCCTGAGGGAGCAGTTCTTC. This translates into CASSLAGGRGLREQFF.

This sequence joins TRBV27 and TRBJ1-4; possible D gene TRBD1, 5 bases. The CDR3 consists of 15 residues. The V gene's germline CDR1 is MNHEY and CDR2 SMNVEV (reference sequence). Trimming stripped 5 bases from V and 3 bases from J, with 13 bases between. The CDR3 coding sequence is TGTGCCAGCAGTCCGATGACAGCCTCTAATGAAAAACTGTTTTTT. Translating it yields CASSPMTASNEKLFF.

The chain links TRBV7-2 to TRBJ2-7; TRBD1 matches 12 bases. With 5 bases clipped from V and 5 bases from J, the junction kept 4 bases outside the gene matches. Germline lookup yields CDR1 SGHTA and CDR2 FQGNSA. The CDR3 is 14 amino acids. CDR3 in amino acids: CASSVRDRGHEQYF. The CDR3 region has the DNA TGTGCCAGCAGCGTCCGGGACAGGGGGCACGAGCAGTACTTC. Supplemented by reference TRBV7-2 and TRBJ2-7, the full variable domain reads GAGVSQSPSNKVTEKGKDVELRCDPISGHTALYWYRQSLGQGLEFLIYFQGNSAPDKSGLPSDRFSAERTGGSVSTLTIQRTQQEDSAVYLCASSVRDRGHEQYFGPGTRLTVT.

This rearrangement joins TRBV30 to TRBJ2-7; 8 bases align to TRBD1. Germline lookup yields CDR1 GTSNPN and CDR2 SVGIG (reference sequence). V gave up 0 bases and J gave up 3 bases; unmatched junction bases: 7. This CDR3 is 15 amino acids long. CDR3 sequence: CAWSVHSGGVYEQYF. The CDR3 DNA reads TGTGCCTGGAGTGTACATTCAGGGGGCGTCTACGAGCAGTACTTC.

The chain links TRBV7-2 to TRBJ2-1, with 14 bases aligning to TRBD2. CDR3 length: 16 residues. The trim removed 3 bases at V and 8 bases at J, leaving 6 bases unmatched. Looked up from germline, CDR1 is SGHTA and CDR2 is FQGNSA. CDR3 in DNA: TGTGCCAGCAGCTTGGGACTAGCGGGAGTGCGGGATGAGCAGTTCTTC. Translating it yields CASSLGLAGVRDEQFF.

The gene calls are TRBV30 and TRBJ2-1; TRBD2 is a possible D gene (6 bases). This CDR3 is 15 amino acids long. V was pared by 2 bases and J by 2 bases, with 13 bases between. Germline V gene lookup returns CDR1 GTSNPN and CDR2 SVGIG (reference sequence). Here the CDR3 reads CAWSPGTGTYNEQFF. CDR3 DNA sequence: TGTGCCTGGAGTCCAGGGACTGGGACCTACAATGAGCAGTTCTTC.

The chain employs TRBV5-4 and TRBJ1-1, with 8 bases lining up with TRBD1. Trimming removed 3 bases from V and 3 bases from J; junction bases left unmatched: 7. CDR1 is SGHNT and CDR2 is YYREEE in the germline V gene (reference sequence). CDR3 length: 15 amino acids. The CDR3: CASSSRSGGDTEAFF. In DNA form, the CDR3 reads TGTGCCAGCAGCTCCCGCTCAGGGGGCGACACTGAAGCTTTCTTT. Full variable domain (missing parts from reference TRBV5-4 and TRBJ1-1): ETGVTQSPTHLIKTRGQQVTLRCSSQSGHNTVSWYQQALGQGPQFIFQYYREEENGRGNFPPRFSGLQFPNYSSELNVNALELDDSALYLCASSSRSGGDTEAFFGQGTRLTVV.

The V and J genes are TRBV6-1 and TRBJ2-3, with a possible D match to TRBD1 (6 bases). The CDR3 length is 15 residues. The V end was cut by 7 bases, the J end by 5 bases, with 19 bases between. From germline, CDR1 is MNHNS and CDR2 SASEGT. The CDR3 protein is CASTGTPPRRDTQYF. In nucleotides, the CDR3 is TGTGCCAGCACCGGGACACCACCTAGGAGAGATACGCAGTATTTT.

The rearrangement links TRBV12-5 to TRBJ2-5, with TRBD1 matching 7 bases. This CDR3 region has 15 residues. Losses at the gene ends were 1 base for V and 0 bases for J; bases not matched to a gene: 2. Germline CDR1 LGHNT, CDR2 FRNRAP. CDR3 residues: CASGLGRGYQETQYF. In DNA, the CDR3 is TGTGCTAGTGGTTTGGGCAGGGGGTACCAAGAGACCCAGTACTTC.

The chain combines TRBV29-1 with TRBJ1-1; D is unclear. The germline gives CDR1 SQVTM, CDR2 ANQGSEA. This CDR3 is built from 12 residues. The V end lost 6 bases, the J end lost 3 bases, and 11 bases lay between the germline ends. CDR3 amino acids: CSVLPGYTEAFF. The CDR3 nucleotides read TGCAGCGTACTACCGGGGTACACTGAAGCTTTCTTT.

To note about this clone: Mismatch with germline at one junction end may stem from a read error. The DNA for the CDR3 is TGTGCCAGCAGGTTAGCGGGAGGCAATGAGCAGTTCTTC. Amino acid sequence: CASRLAGGNEQFF. This sequence joins TRBV7-2 and TRBJ2-1, with 10 bases that match TRBD2. The length of the CDR3 is 13 residues. The germline V gene encodes CDR1 SGHTA and CDR2 FQGNSA.

This clone was observed many times. This chain joins TRBV5-4 and TRBJ2-5; 8 bases align to TRBD2. Germline CDR1 and CDR2: SGHNT and YYREEE (reference sequence). The junction had 9 bases not matched to a gene; V was cut back by 4 bases and J by 4 bases. The CDR3 totals 15 residues. CDR3 sequence (DNA): TGTGCCAGCAGCCTGAGCGGGAGTTCCCGAGAGACCCAGTACTTC. Its protein is CASSLSGSSRETQYF.

CDR3 in amino acids: CASSKNRGQAFF. The DNA for the CDR3 is TGTGCCAGCAGCAAAAACAGGGGGCAAGCTTTCTTT. This rearrangement joins TRBV7-6 to TRBJ1-1, with 9 positions matching TRBD1. There are 12 residues in the CDR3. Looked up from germline, CDR1 is SGHVS and CDR2 is FNYEAQ. V lost 5 bases and J lost 9; bases outside the gene matches: 4.